This T cell receptor (beta chain) was captured by sequencing in a study of PD-L1 blockade in urothelial cancer. Study-level information: About 85% of the 29 patients were men whose urothelial cancer was bladder-origin.

The time point is: peripheral blood 6 weeks after treatment start. Sequenced by immunoSEQ multiplex PCR; TCRdb stores in-frame clones only, minus some. This table has just over 40,000 clones, approximately 85% appearing once. The V end was cut by 5 bases, the J end by 5 bases, with 14 bases between. The CDR3 covers 13 residues. The germline V gene encodes CDR1 SQVTM and CDR2 ANQGSEA. The sequencing here drew on PBMCs, taken around atezolizumab (anti-PD-L1) treatment. The chain combines TRBV29-1 with TRBJ2-3; possibly TRBD2 for D (5 bases). This receptor was identified in a man between 65 and 85 years old with urothelial cancer. The CDR3 DNA sequence: TGCAGCGTTAAGAAGGAGGTGGTAGATACGCAGTATTTT. The encoded protein is CSVKKEVVDTQYF.